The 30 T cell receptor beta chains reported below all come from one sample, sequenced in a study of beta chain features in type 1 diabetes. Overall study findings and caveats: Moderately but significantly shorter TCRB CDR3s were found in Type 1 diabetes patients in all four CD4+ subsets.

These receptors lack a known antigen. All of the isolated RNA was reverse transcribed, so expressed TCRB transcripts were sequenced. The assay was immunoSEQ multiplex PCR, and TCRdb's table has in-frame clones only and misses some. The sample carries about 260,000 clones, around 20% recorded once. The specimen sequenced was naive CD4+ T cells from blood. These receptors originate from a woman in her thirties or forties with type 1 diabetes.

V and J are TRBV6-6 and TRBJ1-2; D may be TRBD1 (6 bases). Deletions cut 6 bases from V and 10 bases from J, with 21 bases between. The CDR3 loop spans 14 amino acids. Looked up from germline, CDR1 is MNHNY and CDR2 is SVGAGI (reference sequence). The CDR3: CASRPDLTGATYTF. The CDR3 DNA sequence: TGTGCCAGCAGACCTGACCTGACAGGCGCCACCTACACCTTC.

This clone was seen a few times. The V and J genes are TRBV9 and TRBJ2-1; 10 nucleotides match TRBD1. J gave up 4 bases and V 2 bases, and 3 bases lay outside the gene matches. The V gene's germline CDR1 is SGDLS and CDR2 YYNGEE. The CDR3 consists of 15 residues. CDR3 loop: CASSVMDRGYNEQFF. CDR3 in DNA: TGTGCCAGCAGCGTGATGGACAGGGGGTACAATGAGCAGTTCTTC.

The CDR3 reads CASGQDSAYEQYF. The CDR3 DNA is TGTGCCAGCGGACAGGATTCTGCCTACGAGCAGTACTTC. J is TRBJ2-7 and V is TRBV2; the match to TRBD1 covers 7 bases. This CDR3 comprises 13 residues. V shed 8 bases and J 2 bases; nucleotides not matched to a gene: 6. The germline V gene has CDR1 SNHLY and CDR2 FYNNEI. Full variable domain (remainder filled in from reference TRBV2 and TRBJ2-7): EPEVTQTPSHQVTQMGQEVILRCVPISNHLYFYWYRQILGQKVEFLVSFYNNEISEKSEIFDDQFSVERPDGSNFTLKIRSTKLEDSAMYFCASGQDSAYEQYFGPGTRLTVT.

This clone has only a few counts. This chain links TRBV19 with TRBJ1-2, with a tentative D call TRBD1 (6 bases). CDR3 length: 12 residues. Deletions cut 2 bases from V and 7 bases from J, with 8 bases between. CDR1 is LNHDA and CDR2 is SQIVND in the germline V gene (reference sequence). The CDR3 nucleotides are TGTGCCAGTAGTATAAGGGGGACTGGCTACACCTTC. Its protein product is CASSIRGTGYTF. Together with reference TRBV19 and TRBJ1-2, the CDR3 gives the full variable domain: DGGITQSPKYLFRKEGQNVTLSCEQNLNHDAMYWYRQDPGQGLRLIYYSQIVNDFQKGDIAEGYSVSREKKESFPLTVTSAQKNPTAFYLCASSIRGTGYTFGSGTRLTVV.

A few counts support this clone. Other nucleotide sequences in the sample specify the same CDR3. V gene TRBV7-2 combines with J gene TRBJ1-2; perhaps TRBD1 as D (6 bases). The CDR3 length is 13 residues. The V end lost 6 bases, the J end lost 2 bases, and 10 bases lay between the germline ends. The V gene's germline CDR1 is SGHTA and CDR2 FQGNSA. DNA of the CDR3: TGTGCCAGCAGTCCTCAGGGGAACTATGGCTACACCTTC. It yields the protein CASSPQGNYGYTF.

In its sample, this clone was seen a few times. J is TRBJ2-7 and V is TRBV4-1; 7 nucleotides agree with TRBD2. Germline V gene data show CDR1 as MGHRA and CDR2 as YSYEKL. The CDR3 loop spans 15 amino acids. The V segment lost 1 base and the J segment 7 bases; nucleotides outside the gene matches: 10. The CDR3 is CASSQGGAGEKEQYF. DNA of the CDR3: TGCGCCAGCAGCCAAGGGGGTGCGGGAGAGAAGGAGCAGTACTTC.

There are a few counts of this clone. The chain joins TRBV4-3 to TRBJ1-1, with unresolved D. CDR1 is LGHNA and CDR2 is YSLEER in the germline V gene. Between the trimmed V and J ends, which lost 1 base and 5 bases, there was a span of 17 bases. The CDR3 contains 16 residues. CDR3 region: CASSQGGGRELTEAFF. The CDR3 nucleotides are TGCGCCAGCAGCCAAGGGGGAGGGAGGGAATTGACTGAAGCTTTCTTT.

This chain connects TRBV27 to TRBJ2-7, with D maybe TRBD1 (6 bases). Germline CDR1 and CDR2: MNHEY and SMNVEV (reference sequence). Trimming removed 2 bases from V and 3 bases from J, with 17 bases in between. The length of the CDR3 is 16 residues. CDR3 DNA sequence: TGTGCCAGCAGTTTAGGTGGCCCCGGCAGGGGCTACGAGCAGTACTTC. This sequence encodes CASSLGGPGRGYEQYF.

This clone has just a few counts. The CDR3 coding sequence is TGTGCCAGCAGCCAGAGGGAGGTTACGCAGTATTTT. Translation gives CASSQREVTQYF. This chain links TRBV14 with TRBJ2-3; D may be TRBD2 (6 bases). The CDR3 covers 12 residues. The V end was cut by 3 bases, the J end by 8 bases, with 9 bases between. CDR1 and CDR2 (germline): SGHDN, FVKESK.

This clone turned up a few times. DNA for the CDR3: TGCAGCGGACATAAGGGACAGGGGTATGGCTACACCTTC. It yields the protein CSGHKGQGYGYTF. The chain employs TRBV29-1 and TRBJ1-2, with 10 bases fitting TRBD1. The CDR3 covers 13 residues. The junction had 7 bases not matched to a gene; V was cut back by 7 bases and J by 5 bases. Germline V gene data show CDR1 as SQVTM and CDR2 as ANQGSEA.

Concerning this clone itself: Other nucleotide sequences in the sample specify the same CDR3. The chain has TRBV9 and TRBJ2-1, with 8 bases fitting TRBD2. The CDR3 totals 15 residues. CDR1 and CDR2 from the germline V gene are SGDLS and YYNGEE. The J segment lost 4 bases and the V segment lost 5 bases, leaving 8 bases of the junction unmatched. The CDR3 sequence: CASSVGGGGYNEQFF. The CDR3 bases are TGTGCCAGCAGTGTGGGCGGCGGGGGGTACAATGAGCAGTTCTTC.

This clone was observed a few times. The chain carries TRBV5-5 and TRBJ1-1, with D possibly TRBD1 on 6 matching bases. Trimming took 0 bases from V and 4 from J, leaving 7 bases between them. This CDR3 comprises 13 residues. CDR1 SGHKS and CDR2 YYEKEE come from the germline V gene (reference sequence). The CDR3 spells CASSLGGGTEAFF. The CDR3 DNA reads TGTGCCAGCAGCTTGGGAGGGGGCACTGAAGCTTTCTTT.

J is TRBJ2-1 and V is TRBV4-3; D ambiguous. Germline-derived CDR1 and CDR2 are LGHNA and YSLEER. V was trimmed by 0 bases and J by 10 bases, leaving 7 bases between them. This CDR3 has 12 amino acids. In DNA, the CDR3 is TGCGCCAGCAGCCAAGATCGCCGGGAGCAGTTCTTC. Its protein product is CASSQDRREQFF.

The DNA of the CDR3 is TGCGCCAGCAGCCAAGAAAGTGGCGGGACAGGGGGTAAAAACATTCAGTACTTC. Its translation: CASSQESGGTGGKNIQYF. The rearrangement links TRBV4-1 to TRBJ2-4; TRBD1 aligns across 11 bases. Germline V gene sequence: CDR1 MGHRA, CDR2 YSYEKL. V was pared by 0 bases and J by 4 bases, with 8 bases of the junction left unmatched. The CDR3 runs 18 residues.

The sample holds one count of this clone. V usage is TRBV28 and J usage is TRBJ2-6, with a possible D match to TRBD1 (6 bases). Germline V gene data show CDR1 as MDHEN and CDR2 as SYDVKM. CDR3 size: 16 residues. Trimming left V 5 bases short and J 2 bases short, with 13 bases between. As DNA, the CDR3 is TGTGCCAGCAGTGTATCAGGGGCTACTGGGGCCAACGTCCTGACTTTC. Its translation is CASSVSGATGANVLTF.

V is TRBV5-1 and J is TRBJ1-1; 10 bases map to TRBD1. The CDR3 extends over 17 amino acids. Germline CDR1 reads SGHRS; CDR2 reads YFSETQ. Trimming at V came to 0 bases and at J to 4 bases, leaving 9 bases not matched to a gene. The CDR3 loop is CASSLAGTGVRGTEAFF. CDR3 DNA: TGCGCCAGCAGCTTGGCCGGGACAGGGGTCAGGGGCACTGAAGCTTTCTTT.

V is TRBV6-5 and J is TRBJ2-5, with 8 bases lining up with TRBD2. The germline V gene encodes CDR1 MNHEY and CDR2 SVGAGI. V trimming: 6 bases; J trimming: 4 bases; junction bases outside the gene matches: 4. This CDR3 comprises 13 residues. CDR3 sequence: CASSPGLVETQYF. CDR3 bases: TGTGCCAGCAGCCCGGGACTAGTAGAGACCCAGTACTTC.

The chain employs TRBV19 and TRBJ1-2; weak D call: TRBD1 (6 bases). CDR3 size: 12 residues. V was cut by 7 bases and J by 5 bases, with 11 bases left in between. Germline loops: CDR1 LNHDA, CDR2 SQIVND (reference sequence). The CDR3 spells CASTPTGYGYTF. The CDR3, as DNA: TGTGCCAGTACTCCTACAGGGTATGGCTACACCTTC.

The CDR3 sequence is CASSPGPPLQETQYF. DNA for the CDR3: TGTGCCAGCTCACCAGGCCCACCTCTCCAAGAGACCCAGTACTTC. The V and J genes are TRBV18 and TRBJ2-5; no definite D call. Trimming shortened V by 2 bases and J by 1 base, and 11 bases separated the two germline ends. The CDR3 totals 15 residues. Germline V gene sequence: CDR1 KGHSH, CDR2 LQKENI.

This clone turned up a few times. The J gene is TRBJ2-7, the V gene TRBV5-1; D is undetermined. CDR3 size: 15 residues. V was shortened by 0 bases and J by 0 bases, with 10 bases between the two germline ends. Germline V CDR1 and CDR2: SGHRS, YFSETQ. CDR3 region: CASSLAVRYSYEQYF. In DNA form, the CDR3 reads TGCGCCAGCAGCTTGGCCGTCCGCTACTCCTACGAGCAGTACTTC.

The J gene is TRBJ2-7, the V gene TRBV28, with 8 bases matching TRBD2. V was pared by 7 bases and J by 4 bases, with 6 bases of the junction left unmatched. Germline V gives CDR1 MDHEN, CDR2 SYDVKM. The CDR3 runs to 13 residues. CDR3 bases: TGTGCCAGCACGGGGGGGATCGATTACGAGCAGTACTTC. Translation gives CASTGGIDYEQYF.

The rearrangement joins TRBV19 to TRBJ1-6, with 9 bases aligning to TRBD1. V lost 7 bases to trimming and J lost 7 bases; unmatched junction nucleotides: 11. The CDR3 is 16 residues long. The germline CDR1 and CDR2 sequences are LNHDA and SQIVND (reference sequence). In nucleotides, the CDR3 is TGTGCCAGTACTCTTGGACAGGGGCCCGTGAATTCACCCCTCCACTTT. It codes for CASTLGQGPVNSPLHF.

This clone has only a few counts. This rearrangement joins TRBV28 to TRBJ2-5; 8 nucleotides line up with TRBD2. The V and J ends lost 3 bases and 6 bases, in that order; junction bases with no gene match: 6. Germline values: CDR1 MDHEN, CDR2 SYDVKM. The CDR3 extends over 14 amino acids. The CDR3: CASSFRGGPQTQYF. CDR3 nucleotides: TGTGCCAGCAGTTTTCGGGGGGGGCCGCAGACCCAGTACTTC.

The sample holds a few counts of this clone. CDR3 protein: CASGRAGQGFNEQYF. CDR3 DNA: TGTGCCAGCGGGCGCGCGGGACAGGGGTTCAACGAGCAGTACTTC. This rearrangement joins TRBV6-5 to TRBJ2-7; TRBD1 matches at 10 bases. With 8 bases clipped from V and 5 bases from J, the junction kept 12 bases outside the gene matches. Germline loops: CDR1 MNHEY, CDR2 SVGAGI. CDR3 length: 15 amino acids.

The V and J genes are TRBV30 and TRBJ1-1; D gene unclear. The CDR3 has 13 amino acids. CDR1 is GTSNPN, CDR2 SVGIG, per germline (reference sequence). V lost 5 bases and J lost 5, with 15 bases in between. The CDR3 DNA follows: TGTGCCTGGTTGGAGGCGGGTAAAACTGAAGCTTTCTTT. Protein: CAWLEAGKTEAFF.

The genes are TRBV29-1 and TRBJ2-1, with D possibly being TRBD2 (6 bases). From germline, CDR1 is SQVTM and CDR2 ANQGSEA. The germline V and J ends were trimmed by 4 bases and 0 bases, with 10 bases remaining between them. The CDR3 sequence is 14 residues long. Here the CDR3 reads CSVGRDFSYNEQFF. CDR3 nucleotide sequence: TGCAGCGTTGGCCGGGACTTCTCCTACAATGAGCAGTTCTTC.

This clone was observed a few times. The CDR3 is CASSPSRGFAGELFF. The CDR3 nucleotides read TGTGCCAGCAGTCCCTCACGGGGGTTTGCCGGGGAGCTGTTTTTT. The gene calls are TRBV6-6 and TRBJ2-2; maybe TRBD2 (6 bases). Germline CDR1 is MNHNY and CDR2 is SVGAGI (reference sequence). Trimming removed 5 bases at V and 6 bases at J, with 16 bases between. This CDR3 comprises 15 residues.

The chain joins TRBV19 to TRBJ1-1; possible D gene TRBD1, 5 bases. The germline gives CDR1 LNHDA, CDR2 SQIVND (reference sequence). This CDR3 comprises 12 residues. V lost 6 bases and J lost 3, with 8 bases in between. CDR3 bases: TGTGCCAGTAGGATACAGGACACTGAAGCTTTCTTT. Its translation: CASRIQDTEAFF.

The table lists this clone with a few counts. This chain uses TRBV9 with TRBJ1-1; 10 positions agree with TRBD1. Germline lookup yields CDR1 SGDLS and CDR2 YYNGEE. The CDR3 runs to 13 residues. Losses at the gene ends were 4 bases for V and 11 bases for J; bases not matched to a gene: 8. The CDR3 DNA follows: TGTGCCAGCAGCCCTCCGGGACAGGGGCTGGCTTTCTTT. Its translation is CASSPPGQGLAFF. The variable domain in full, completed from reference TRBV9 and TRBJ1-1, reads DSGVTQTPKHLITATGQRVTLRCSPRSGDLSVYWYQQSLDQGLQFLIQYYNGEERAKGNILERFSAQQFPDLHSELNLSSLELGDSALYFCASSPPGQGLAFFGQGTRLTVV.

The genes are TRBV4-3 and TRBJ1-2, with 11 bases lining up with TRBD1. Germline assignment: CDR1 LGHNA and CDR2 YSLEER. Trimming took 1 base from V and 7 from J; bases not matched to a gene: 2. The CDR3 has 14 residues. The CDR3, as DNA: TGCGCCAGCAGCCAAGCGGGGACAGGGGGTGGCTACACCTTC. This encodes CASSQAGTGGGYTF.